This T cell receptor beta chain stems from a study of Graves' ophthalmopathy and Graves' hyperthyroidism. Aged 18 to 65, hyperthyroidism patients had new diagnoses of under 2 months' duration. Findings and caveats of the study: Blood shared most expanded thyroid clonotypes above 0.001 frequency. Built on 13 signatures, a model told ophthalmopathy apart from stable hyperthyroidism with 85% to 90% sensitivity and around 80% specificity.

CDR3 regions of TCR beta were amplified from RNA transcripts. First-round RT-PCR employed HTBI primers, with a second-round multiplex PCR after it. Using its own MiXCR run on the multiplex PCR reads, TCRdb lists one record per CDR3 protein. This table has 500,000 to 700,000 distinct CDR3 sequences, about a fifth appearing once. Germline-derived CDR1 and CDR2 are DFQATT and SNEGSKA (reference sequence). This CDR3 has 14 residues. Trimming took 1 base from V and 1 from J; bases not matched to a gene: 0. This clonotype was picked up many times. What it binds is not known. The genes are TRBV20-1 and TRBJ2-5; TRBD1 matches 10 bases. This sequence was found in a woman younger than 30 with stable Graves' hyperthyroidism. Some clones in this sample may be carry-over from other donors' samples. Sequenced material: peripheral blood. CDR3 in amino acids: CSARGTGGQETQYF. The CDR3 bases are TGCAGTGCTAGAGGGACAGGGGGCCAAGAGACCCAGTACTTC.